This TCR beta chain was sequenced in a study of OX40 agonist ivuxolimab in advanced cancers. In terms of the full investigation: Ivuxolimab was an agonistic, fully human IgG2 monoclonal antibody directed against OX40 (CD134), a costimulatory receptor. In the dose-escalation cohort, roughly four fifths of patients were male, and the mean age was roughly 60 years, with a range of 23 to 79. The monotherapy dose-escalation portion (N of about 50 patients) of the phase I ivuxolimab trial is reported in the paper. Among the roughly 52 dose-escalation patients, about 19 had hepatocellular carcinoma, 15 or so melanoma, 9 renal cell carcinoma and 9 head and neck cancer. The point of sequencing TCRbeta in the periphery was to test whether ivuxolimab changed TCR sequence diversity and drove clonal T-cell expansion. Partial responses occurred in three dose-escalation patients: two with cutaneous melanoma and one with hepatocellular carcinoma. Prior anti-PD-1, anti-PD-L1 or anti-CTLA-4 therapy was permitted, and checkpoint inhibitors had been received by 40% to 50% of dose-escalation patients. Intravenous ivuxolimab was administered to patients every 2 weeks at six dose levels: 0.01, 0.1, 0.3, 1.5, 3 and 10 mg/kg.

Patients with autoimmune disease history or receiving systemic immunosuppression were excluded from the trial. Peripheral blood for TCR sequencing was collected from all dose cohorts at baseline, on cycle 4 day 1, and on cycle 7 day 1. Samples were obtained from an open-label, multicenter, first-in-human phase I dose-escalation trial of ivuxolimab. Adults with locally advanced or metastatic head and neck squamous cell, hepatocellular, melanoma or renal cell carcinoma were enrolled in the trial. Before TCR sequencing, CD4+ T cells and CD8+ T cells were sorted from peripheral blood as separate populations. To sequence the TCRbeta CDR3 region, genomic DNA was isolated from the sorted cells. TCRbeta CDR3 regions were sequenced using the immunoSEQ Assay. TCRdb holds this immuneACCESS table with in-frame rearrangements only. Some clones are missing; in checked studies, unresolved V genes explain under half, and the rest has no known cause. The sample contains 55,000 to 80,000 clones, 84% of them found a single time. The ten top clones hold 2.4% of the sample.

The paper's findings and limits, for the study overall: Low levels of normalized T-cell clonal expansion were also seen in some patients who did not respond. At doses of 0.1 to 3.0 mg/kg, clonal expansion of both CD4+ and CD8+ T cells in blood was seen between baseline and week 6. After ivuxolimab, CD8+ T cells had more expanded clones than CD4+ T cells on average. Partial responders in the 0.1-3.0 mg/kg groups had among the lowest normalized peripheral clonal expansion, especially among CD8+ T cells. The antigen specificity of the clonally expanded peripheral T cells was not determined.

As for this clone: Its binding antigen is unknown. Base qualities were left out, and no much larger clone turns up one base away.

The origin of this receptor is an adult with an advanced solid tumor such as melanoma, head and neck, liver or kidney cancer. Specimen: CD4+ or CD8+ T cells sorted from blood, collected in a trial of the OX40 agonist ivuxolimab.

The CDR3 here reads CASSILNSNQPQHF. Here is the DNA: TGTGCCAGTAGTATCCTGAATAGCAATCAGCCCCAGCATTTT. The chain links TRBV19 with TRBJ1-5; no D gene is confidently identified. CDR1 LNHDA and CDR2 SQIVND are derived from the germline V gene (reference sequence). From its cysteine to its phenylalanine, the CDR3 spans 14 amino acids. Here the CDR3 DNA is all that survives: 42 bases in frame from base 1. Trimming costs V 3 bases and J 0 bases, and their ends lie 6 bases apart.